Presented here are 2 T cell receptor beta chains from one specimen sequenced in a study of radiation and T cells in renal cell carcinoma. The time point denotes: blood 2 weeks post-SBRT. Noted treatment: 15 Gy SBRT to primary tumor, nephrectomy 4 weeks later. Using immunoSEQ multiplex PCR, the repertoire was profiled, and TCRdb retains in-frame clones only, with some absent. The data show some 76,000 clones, with roughly 80% seen just once and less than 7% held by the top ten. Sample: blood, taken from a patient whose treatment included radiotherapy and nephrectomy. These receptors were obtained from a man aged 60 to 69 with renal cell carcinoma.

The CDR3 DNA reads as TGTGCTAGTGGTTTGGGGATAGCGGGAGTCTCCGGGGAGCTGTTTTTT. Its protein product is CASGLGIAGVSGELFF. The J gene is TRBJ2-2, the V gene TRBV12-5; 9 bases align to TRBD2. The CDR3 runs to 16 residues. Germline CDR1 LGHNT, CDR2 FRNRAP. Losses at the gene ends were 1 base for V and 6 bases for J; bases not matched to a gene: 6.

The V gene is TRBV5-1, the J gene TRBJ2-5; the D gene is possibly TRBD1 (6 bases). Trimming cost V 0 bases and J 2 bases, with 14 bases left between them. The CDR3 contains 16 residues. Germline CDR1 reads SGHRS; CDR2 reads YFSETQ. CDR3 sequence (DNA): TGCGCCAGCAGCTTGGAGGGGCAGGGGTGGCAAGAGACCCAGTACTTC. Residues: CASSLEGQGWQETQYF.